A selection of T cell receptor beta chains follows, all from one sample in a study of response to subunit inactivated influenza vaccine. TCRdb fed the RT-PCR reads into MiXCR, producing one record per CDR3 protein. The sample contains 200,000 to 300,000 distinct CDR3 sequences, 9.5% to 15% of which appear only once. The sequences come from non-naive T cells sorted from PBMCs, collected approximately 15 days before vaccination. The receptors originated from a man in his fifties or sixties who received an inactivated influenza vaccine. CDR3s include the opening cysteine and the closing phenylalanine or tryptophan. Each record gives: J gene, D gene, V gene, clone size, CDR3 DNA, CDR3 protein. A D gene is named only where the DNA matches it firmly. Where a row states a size, it is once, few, many or the class of an expanded clone; other rows omit it.

j_call: TRBJ2-5
d_call: .
v_call: TRBV5-1
clone_size: .
cdr3_nt: TGCGCCAGCAGCTTGGAACCTAACCAAGAGACCCAGTACTTC
cdr3_aa: CASSLEPNQETQYF

j_call: TRBJ1-4
d_call: .
v_call: TRBV20-1
clone_size: few
cdr3_nt: TGCAGTGCTCGACGGGGGCTTACTAATGAAAAACTGTTTTTT
cdr3_aa: CSARRGLTNEKLFF

j_call: TRBJ2-5
d_call: .
v_call: TRBV12-3/TRBV12-4
clone_size: once
cdr3_nt: TGTGCCAGCAGGCCACAAGCGGAGACCCAGTACTTC
cdr3_aa: CASRPQAETQYF

j_call: TRBJ1-2
d_call: .
v_call: TRBV7-2
clone_size: .
cdr3_nt: TGTGCCAGCAGCTTAGCCCCAGGAGTTTATGGCTACACCTTC
cdr3_aa: CASSLAPGVYGYTF

j_call: TRBJ2-1
d_call: TRBD1
v_call: TRBV11-2
clone_size: few
cdr3_nt: TGTGCCAGCAGCTTAGGACAGGGTAATGAGCAGTTCTTC
cdr3_aa: CASSLGQGNEQFF

j_call: TRBJ2-5
d_call: .
v_call: TRBV7-2
clone_size: many
cdr3_nt: TGTGCCAGCAGCTTAGTAGCGACCCAAGGAGAAACCCAGTACTTC
cdr3_aa: CASSLVATQGETQYF

j_call: TRBJ2-5
d_call: .
v_call: TRBV11-2
clone_size: .
cdr3_nt: TGTGCCAGCAGCGCCATATACGGGGCTCGGGAGACCCAGTACTTC
cdr3_aa: CASSAIYGARETQYF

j_call: TRBJ2-5
d_call: .
v_call: TRBV20-1
clone_size: .
cdr3_nt: TGCAGTGCTAGAGATCCGGCAGGGCGGCATGAGACCCAGTACTTC
cdr3_aa: CSARDPAGRHETQYF

j_call: TRBJ1-2
d_call: .
v_call: TRBV12-3/TRBV12-4
clone_size: few
cdr3_nt: TGTGCCAGCAGTTACCCTCCCGGCGCACAGGGCTACACCTTC
cdr3_aa: CASSYPPGAQGYTF

j_call: TRBJ2-2
d_call: .
v_call: TRBV5-6
clone_size: few
cdr3_nt: TGTGCCAGCAGCTCTTCAGGTTGGGGGGACACCGGGGAGCTGTTTTTT
cdr3_aa: CASSSSGWGDTGELFF

j_call: TRBJ1-1
d_call: .
v_call: TRBV10-3
clone_size: few
cdr3_nt: TGTGCCATCAGTGAGACGGTGAACACTGAAGCTTTCTTT
cdr3_aa: CAISETVNTEAFF

j_call: TRBJ2-3
d_call: .
v_call: TRBV7-9
clone_size: .
cdr3_nt: TGTGCCAGCAGCTTAGTGGGTAGGTCGGTCCCAGATACGCAGTATTTT
cdr3_aa: CASSLVGRSVPDTQYF

j_call: TRBJ2-2
d_call: TRBD1
v_call: TRBV6-1
clone_size: .
cdr3_nt: TGTGCCAGCCGACAGGGTGATTTCGGGGAGCTGTTTTTT
cdr3_aa: CASRQGDFGELFF

j_call: TRBJ2-1
d_call: .
v_call: TRBV5-1
clone_size: .
cdr3_nt: TGCGCCAGCAGGATGACCGAAATAGACCGTAATGAGCAGTTCTTC
cdr3_aa: CASRMTEIDRNEQFF

j_call: TRBJ1-4
d_call: .
v_call: TRBV30
clone_size: few
cdr3_nt: TGTGCCTGGAGTGTTGGAGGGTCAGCTGAAAAACTGTTTTTT
cdr3_aa: CAWSVGGSAEKLFF

j_call: TRBJ2-7
d_call: .
v_call: TRBV20-1
clone_size: .
cdr3_nt: TGCAGTGCTACTGGACAGGGGGTACTGCTAAGACTAGCGGCCTCCTACGAGCAGTACTTC
cdr3_aa: CSATGQGVLLRLAASYEQYF

j_call: TRBJ2-7
d_call: .
v_call: TRBV2
clone_size: few
cdr3_nt: TGTGCCAGCAGTGGGCGCCAAAGCTCCTACGAGCAGTACTTC
cdr3_aa: CASSGRQSSYEQYF

j_call: TRBJ2-1
d_call: TRBD2
v_call: TRBV20-1
clone_size: .
cdr3_nt: TGCAGTGTTAGAGATCATGGCGGGGGTGTCGATGAGCAGTTCTTC
cdr3_aa: CSVRDHGGGVDEQFF

j_call: TRBJ1-1
d_call: TRBD1
v_call: TRBV29-1
clone_size: .
cdr3_nt: TGCAGCGGCACCGGACAGGGAGGGACTGAAGCTTTCTTT
cdr3_aa: CSGTGQGGTEAFF

j_call: TRBJ2-5
d_call: TRBD2
v_call: TRBV5-1
clone_size: .
cdr3_nt: TGCGCCAGCAGCCGGAGCCCTAGCGGGGGCCAAGAGACCCAGTACTTC
cdr3_aa: CASSRSPSGGQETQYF

j_call: TRBJ2-5
d_call: TRBD1
v_call: TRBV6-1
clone_size: few
cdr3_nt: TGTGCCAGCAGTGAACTGGGACAGACAGAGACCCAGTACTTC
cdr3_aa: CASSELGQTETQYF

j_call: TRBJ1-6
d_call: TRBD1
v_call: TRBV6-1
clone_size: .
cdr3_nt: TGTGCCAGCAAACAGGGGGCATCCTATAATTCACCCCTCCACTTT
cdr3_aa: CASKQGASYNSPLHF

j_call: TRBJ2-5
d_call: .
v_call: TRBV7-3
clone_size: .
cdr3_nt: TGTGCCAGCAGCCAAACGGGACAATTTCGGGGAGAGACCCAGTACTTC
cdr3_aa: CASSQTGQFRGETQYF

j_call: TRBJ2-5
d_call: .
v_call: TRBV5-1
clone_size: .
cdr3_nt: TGCGCCAGCAGCCCGGCAGGGGCAGGGATACGGGAGACCCAGTACTTC
cdr3_aa: CASSPAGAGIRETQYF

j_call: TRBJ2-1
d_call: TRBD2
v_call: TRBV4-1
clone_size: many
cdr3_nt: TGCGCCAGCAGCCCAGTAGCGGGGGGGCCCTACAATGAGCAGTTCTTC
cdr3_aa: CASSPVAGGPYNEQFF

j_call: TRBJ2-3
d_call: TRBD2
v_call: TRBV5-1
clone_size: few
cdr3_nt: TGCGCCAGCAGTGATCCGAGCGGGAGGGCCGCAGATACGCAGTATTTT
cdr3_aa: CASSDPSGRAADTQYF

j_call: TRBJ2-7
d_call: TRBD1
v_call: TRBV7-2
clone_size: .
cdr3_nt: TGTGCCAGCAGCTTAGCTGCCACAGGGGGCGAGCAGTACTTC
cdr3_aa: CASSLAATGGEQYF

j_call: TRBJ2-7
d_call: TRBD2
v_call: TRBV20-1
clone_size: .
cdr3_nt: TGCAGTGCTGGTGGCGGGGGGGCCCACGAGCAGTACTTC
cdr3_aa: CSAGGGGAHEQYF

j_call: TRBJ2-5
d_call: TRBD1
v_call: TRBV12-3/TRBV12-4
clone_size: many
cdr3_nt: TGTGCCAGCAGTACCAGGACAGGGGTTCGAGAGACCCAGTACTTC
cdr3_aa: CASSTRTGVRETQYF

j_call: TRBJ2-7
d_call: .
v_call: TRBV10-3
clone_size: many
cdr3_nt: TGTGCCATCAGTGAGCGAAGCAGATCCTACGAGCAGTACTTC
cdr3_aa: CAISERSRSYEQYF

j_call: TRBJ2-7
d_call: TRBD1
v_call: TRBV3-1
clone_size: few
cdr3_nt: TGTGCCAGCAGCCCCGGGACAGGGGAGGACGAGCAGTACTTC
cdr3_aa: CASSPGTGEDEQYF

j_call: TRBJ2-7
d_call: .
v_call: TRBV20-1
clone_size: few
cdr3_nt: TGCAGTGCTAGATACCGGGACTTTGGCGAGCAGTACTTC
cdr3_aa: CSARYRDFGEQYF

j_call: TRBJ1-3
d_call: TRBD1
v_call: TRBV11-2
clone_size: .
cdr3_nt: TGTGCCAGCAGCTTAGCCCCGGGACAGGGAAGCGGAAACACCATATATTTT
cdr3_aa: CASSLAPGQGSGNTIYF

j_call: TRBJ2-5
d_call: .
v_call: TRBV7-7
clone_size: few
cdr3_nt: TGTGCTAGCAGCTTAGCGGCAGGAAGGACCCAGTACTTC
cdr3_aa: CASSLAAGRTQYF

j_call: TRBJ1-3
d_call: TRBD1
v_call: TRBV5-6
clone_size: .
cdr3_nt: TGTGCCAGCAGCTTCAGTCAGACAGGGTATCAGAGGAACACCATATATTTT
cdr3_aa: CASSFSQTGYQRNTIYF

j_call: TRBJ2-5
d_call: .
v_call: TRBV20-1
clone_size: few
cdr3_nt: TGCAGTGCTAGGGCCCGAGGGCCGGAGTATGGGGAGACCCAGTACTTC
cdr3_aa: CSARARGPEYGETQYF

j_call: TRBJ2-1
d_call: TRBD2
v_call: TRBV30
clone_size: .
cdr3_nt: TGTGCCTGGAGTGTTTTAGCGGGGAACAATGAGCAGTTCTTC
cdr3_aa: CAWSVLAGNNEQFF

j_call: TRBJ2-3
d_call: TRBD1
v_call: TRBV6-5
clone_size: .
cdr3_nt: TGTGCCAGCAGTTATCTCCTGGGACAGAGCACAGATACGCAGTATTTT
cdr3_aa: CASSYLLGQSTDTQYF

j_call: TRBJ2-1
d_call: .
v_call: TRBV19
clone_size: .
cdr3_nt: TGTGCCACCCTCGCCCGGGCGGGGAGCTCCTACAATGAGCAGTTCTTC
cdr3_aa: CATLARAGSSYNEQFF

j_call: TRBJ2-7
d_call: TRBD2
v_call: TRBV29-1
clone_size: few
cdr3_nt: TGCAGCGTGGTCGGACTAGCCTACGAGCAGTACTTC
cdr3_aa: CSVVGLAYEQYF

j_call: TRBJ2-2
d_call: .
v_call: TRBV5-1
clone_size: .
cdr3_nt: TGCGCCAGCAGCTTGGACAGGGTTAAAAACACCGGGGAGCTGTTTTTT
cdr3_aa: CASSLDRVKNTGELFF

j_call: TRBJ2-7
d_call: TRBD2
v_call: TRBV6-2/TRBV6-3
clone_size: .
cdr3_nt: TGTGCCAGCGGCAGGCCGGGACTAGCGGGAGCCTACGAGCAGTACTTC
cdr3_aa: CASGRPGLAGAYEQYF

j_call: TRBJ2-1
d_call: .
v_call: TRBV7-8
clone_size: many
cdr3_nt: TGTGCCAGCAGCTTAGTAGACACTGTACGGGAGCAGTTCTTC
cdr3_aa: CASSLVDTVREQFF

j_call: TRBJ2-3
d_call: .
v_call: TRBV6-1
clone_size: .
cdr3_nt: TGTGCCAGCAGTGAATTTTTCCGCCGGGAAGATACGCAGTATTTT
cdr3_aa: CASSEFFRREDTQYF

j_call: TRBJ2-7
d_call: .
v_call: TRBV6-2/TRBV6-3
clone_size: many
cdr3_nt: TGTGCCAGCAGACAACGCGGGACACCTAACTACGAGCAGTACTTC
cdr3_aa: CASRQRGTPNYEQYF

j_call: TRBJ1-5
d_call: .
v_call: TRBV6-2/TRBV6-3
clone_size: many
cdr3_nt: TGTGCCAGCAGCCCTACAGAGAATCAGCCCCAGCATTTT
cdr3_aa: CASSPTENQPQHF

j_call: TRBJ1-1
d_call: TRBD1
v_call: TRBV11-1
clone_size: .
cdr3_nt: TGTGCCAGCAGCTTAACGGGACAGGCGAACACTGAAGCTTTCTTT
cdr3_aa: CASSLTGQANTEAFF

j_call: TRBJ1-1
d_call: .
v_call: TRBV18
clone_size: few
cdr3_nt: TGTGCCAGCTCACCAACGTGGGGGGATAAGACTGAAGCTTTCTTT
cdr3_aa: CASSPTWGDKTEAFF

j_call: TRBJ1-5
d_call: .
v_call: TRBV12-3/TRBV12-4
clone_size: .
cdr3_nt: TGTGCCAGCAGCGAGGGGCAGAATAGCAATCAGCCCCAGCATTTT
cdr3_aa: CASSEGQNSNQPQHF

j_call: TRBJ2-3
d_call: .
v_call: TRBV30
clone_size: .
cdr3_nt: TGTGCCTGGAGTGTTTTTGGGTTGGATACGCAGTATTTT
cdr3_aa: CAWSVFGLDTQYF

j_call: TRBJ1-3
d_call: .
v_call: TRBV9
clone_size: .
cdr3_nt: TGTGCCAGCACTCATGGAGAATCTGGAAACACCATATATTTT
cdr3_aa: CASTHGESGNTIYF

j_call: TRBJ2-6
d_call: .
v_call: TRBV4-3
clone_size: few
cdr3_nt: TGCGCCAGCAGCCCGAAGGCCAGCGGGTATTTTCCTTCTGGGGCCAACGTCCTGACTTTC
cdr3_aa: CASSPKASGYFPSGANVLTF

j_call: TRBJ2-1
d_call: TRBD2
v_call: TRBV15
clone_size: .
cdr3_nt: TGTGCCACCAGCAGGGGAGCGGGAGGGCCGGGTGAGCAGTTCTTC
cdr3_aa: CATSRGAGGPGEQFF